This T cell receptor beta chain was captured in a study of T cell responses to AZD1222 COVID-19 vaccine. Only in-frame clones appear in the TCRdb table, and some are missing; sequencing was by immunoSEQ multiplex PCR. The sample holds 120,000 to 150,000 clones, 70% to 90% seen once. Deletions cut 5 bases from V and 2 bases from J, with 9 bases between. This CDR3 contains 13 residues. Per germline, CDR1 KGHSH and CDR2 LQKENI. The chain combines TRBV18 with TRBJ1-2; no reliable D call. The specimen comprised peripheral blood, sampled on day 0 of AZD1222 vaccination. This clonotype was sampled from an adult in good health. CDR3 in DNA: TGTGCCAGCTCAATTCAGGAGAACTATGGCTACACCTTC. Its translation: CASSIQENYGYTF.